This T cell receptor beta chain was captured in a study of cytomegalovirus exposure and HLA in healthy donors. In the PCR, 60 Vbeta and 13 Jbeta primers were used. The method was immunoSEQ multiplex PCR; TCRdb's version includes in-frame clones alone and lacks a portion of them. The table has around 150,000 clones, about 83% seen once; the top ten hold 0.85%. V was cut by 2 bases and J by 12 bases, with 11 bases left in between. This CDR3 comprises 13 residues. Per the germline V gene, CDR1 is SGHVS and CDR2 is FQNEAQ. The receptor was derived from a woman aged 30 to 39 in good health and CMV-seronegative. This rearrangement joins TRBV7-8 to TRBJ2-6; D uncertain. The material sequenced was PBMCs. CDR3 in DNA: TGTGCCAGCAGCTTATACGAGTCGGGCGTCCTGACTTTC. Amino acid sequence: CASSLYESGVLTF.